This T cell receptor (beta chain) originates from a study of CD8+ T cells in alopecia areata (dated by TCRdb to the late 2010s). Regarding the complete study: Treated patients were enrolled in an open-label pilot trial of oral tofacitinib, 5 to 10 mg twice daily, for moderate-to-severe alopecia areata. Patients received tofacitinib for 6 to 18 months and were then followed off drug for 6 months to check for delayed response and recurrence. RNA was obtained with the PAXgene miRNA kit for fixed scalp, the miRNeasy kit for PBMCs, and the RNeasy kit for mouse skin. Human TCRbeta sequencing covered scalp tissue and sorted CD4+ and CD8+ peripheral blood T cells from patchy and totalis/universalis alopecia areata patients and healthy controls. Scalp clonality was compared among normal scalp (n=4), patchy alopecia areata scalp (n=8), and alopecia totalis/universalis scalp (n=8). immunoSEQ multiplex PCR using 35 Vbeta forward primers and 13 Jbeta reverse primers was used to amplify TCRbeta CDR3 regions. In both human patients and the C3H/HeJ mouse model, the study applied high-throughput TCRbeta sequencing to look at T cell clonal expansion in alopecia areata. Biopsies were taken from tofacitinib-treated patients at baseline and at 4 and 24 weeks of treatment, and a later scalp biopsy was taken in several of the tofacitinib-treated patients. What the research found in general, with its limitations: Shared TCR sequences between patients were less evident than in mice, which may be partly attributable to HLA diversity in the patient population. Compared with normal scalp, lesional scalp had higher clonality and more expanded CD8+ clones, particularly in alopecia totalis/universalis, a pattern that suggests antigenic drive. Unlike mouse skin, which is dominated by gammadelta T cells, normal human skin has resident alphabeta T cells that are also sequenced, and this complicates analysis of the scalp TCR repertoire.

Counted from cysteine to phenylalanine, this CDR3 has 15 amino acids. Only CDR3 DNA is held: 45 bases, read in frame from base 1. Per the germline V gene, SGHRS is the CDR1 and YFSETQ is the CDR2. Unmatched junction bases come to 9, with V trimmed by 3 bases and J by 4 bases. With regard to this clone: The specificity of this receptor is unknown. Base qualities are not provided; no much larger clone lies one nucleotide away.

The receptor library was made with the immunoSEQ multiplex PCR assay. To provide template for TCR sequencing, every sample had RNA extracted and reverse transcribed into cDNA. SuperScript III was used for first-strand cDNA synthesis, primed with a 2:1 mix of oligo-dT and random hexamers. A synthetic immune receptor repertoire was used to measure amplification bias, and any remaining bias was corrected computationally. The study's own analysis went as follows. Raw reads were preprocessed for error removal, and CDR3 was defined according to IMGT conventions as running from the conserved cysteine to phenylalanine. Clonality was computed as 1 minus the Shannon entropy, with the entropy normalized by log2 of the number of productive unique TCRs. Scalp TCRbeta sequences were cross-referenced with sorted blood CD4 and CD8 repertoires so that the CD4 or CD8 identity of scalp clones could be inferred. TCRdb mirrors the immuneACCESS table, restricted to in-frame sequences. Some clones are absent from its copies; in checked studies, under half trace to an unresolved V gene, and the reason for the others is unknown. V and J calls and clone size are as listed in that table; D and trimming were resolved from the DNA. For this sample the table gives 140,000 to 150,000 clones, of which approximately 49% were detected only once. The ten largest make up 0.95% to 1% of the sample.

The time point label on this specimen signifies: baseline before oral tofacitinib. From alopecia areata patients, peripheral blood was collected along with lesional scalp punch biopsies. After PBMCs were isolated by density centrifugation and stained for CD3, CD4 and CD8, a FACSAria was used to sort CD4+ and CD8+ T cells. This receptor was obtained from a human donor with alopecia areata. This receptor chain uses TRBV5-1 and TRBJ2-7, with TRBD2 matching 8 junction bases. The sequences come from CD4+ T cells sorted from blood, collected at week 0. CDR3 sequence: CASSWAGTRNYEQYF. The nucleotide sequence is given as TGCGCCAGCAGCTGGGCCGGGACTAGGAATTACGAGCAGTACTTC.